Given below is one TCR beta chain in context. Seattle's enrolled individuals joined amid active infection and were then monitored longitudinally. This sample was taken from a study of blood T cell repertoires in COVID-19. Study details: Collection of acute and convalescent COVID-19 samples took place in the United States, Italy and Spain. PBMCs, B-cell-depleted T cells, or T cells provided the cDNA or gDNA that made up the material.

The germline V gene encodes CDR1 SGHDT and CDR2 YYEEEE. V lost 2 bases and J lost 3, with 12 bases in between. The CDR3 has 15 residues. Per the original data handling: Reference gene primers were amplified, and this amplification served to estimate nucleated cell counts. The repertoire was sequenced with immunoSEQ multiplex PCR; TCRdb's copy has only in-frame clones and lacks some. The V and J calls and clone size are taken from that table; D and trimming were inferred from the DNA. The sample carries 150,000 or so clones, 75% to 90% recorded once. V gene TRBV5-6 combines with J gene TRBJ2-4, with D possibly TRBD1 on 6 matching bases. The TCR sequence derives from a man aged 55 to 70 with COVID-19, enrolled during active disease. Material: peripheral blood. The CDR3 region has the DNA TGTGCCAGCAGCTTCATGAAGGGGGACAAAAACATTCAGTACTTC. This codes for CASSFMKGDKNIQYF.